This T cell receptor (beta chain) was profiled in a study of cytomegalovirus exposure and HLA in healthy donors. Study-level points and caveats: When a later analysis compared HLA-associated TCR beta chains with equally common others, the HLA-associated chains turned out to be more clonally expanded and to have lower generation probabilities. Indistinguishable V segments such as TRBV6-2 and TRBV6-3 were excluded. CMV antigen specificity of a few CMV-associated chains was confirmed in vitro.

Whereas donors were nominally healthy upon sampling, unrecorded immune exposures were probable. Use of 60 Vbeta and 13 Jbeta primers characterized the PCR. Using immunoSEQ multiplex PCR, the repertoire was profiled, and TCRdb retains in-frame clones only, with some absent. The profile shows under 200,000 clones, roughly 80% of them singletons. Between the trimmed V and J ends, which lost 1 base and 0 bases, there was a span of 19 bases. From germline, CDR1 is SGHRS and CDR2 YFSETQ. CDR3 size: 18 residues. Remarks on this clone: The antigen is not known.

The specimen sequenced was PBMCs. The sequence was obtained from a girl aged 5-17 years in good health and CMV-seropositive. This chain links TRBV5-1 with TRBJ1-1; TRBD1 might be the D (5 bases). In nucleotides, the CDR3 is TGCGCCAGCAGCTTGACGGCGGGGTCGGGGCTTATGAACACTGAAGCTTTCTTT. Translation: CASSLTAGSGLMNTEAFF.